Below, 10 T cell receptor beta chains from the same sample are listed, as sequenced in a study of blood T cell repertoires in COVID-19. Sequencing used immunoSEQ multiplex PCR; TCRdb keeps in-frame clones, though not all of them. This sample yields approximately 240,000 clones, of which more than 65% are seen a single time; roughly 3% belongs to the top ten. Source material: peripheral blood. These receptors were collected from a woman aged 30 to 39 who had recovered from COVID-19.

This clone was observed a few times. This chain joins TRBV9 and TRBJ2-7, with TRBD1 matching over 12 bases. V lost 4 bases and J lost 4; bases outside the gene matches: 3. This CDR3 spans 14 amino acids. In germline, CDR1 is SGDLS, CDR2 YYNGEE. In DNA, the CDR3 is TGTGCCAGCAGCACGGGACAGGGGGCTTACGAGCAGTACTTC. Protein sequence: CASSTGQGAYEQYF.

The chain uses TRBV24-1 and TRBJ2-1, with 10 bases that match TRBD1. Germline V CDR1 and CDR2: KGHDR, SFDVKD. V dropped 4 bases and J dropped 5; count of bases not matched to a gene: 7. CDR3 size: 16 residues. The CDR3 loop is CATSEPGTGANNEQFF. The CDR3 DNA reads as TGTGCCACCAGTGAACCCGGGACAGGGGCGAACAATGAGCAGTTCTTC.

CDR3: CASSLIGQSGTEAFF. DNA of the CDR3: TGTGCCAGCAGTTTGATAGGCCAATCGGGCACTGAAGCTTTCTTT. The V gene is TRBV28, the J gene TRBJ1-1; no clear D gene. V lost 3 bases to trimming and J lost 4 bases, with 15 bases between them. Per germline, CDR1 MDHEN and CDR2 SYDVKM. The CDR3 runs to 15 residues.

The rearrangement links TRBV9 to TRBJ2-1, with TRBD2 matching 12 bases. V gave up 6 bases and J gave up 7 bases; unmatched junction bases: 11. The CDR3 length is 16 residues. The V gene's germline CDR1 is SGDLS and CDR2 YYNGEE. This chain's CDR3 is CASTKLGTSGYNEQFF. CDR3 in DNA: TGTGCCAGCACCAAGCTCGGGACTAGCGGGTATAATGAGCAGTTCTTC.

The chain uses TRBV7-2 and TRBJ2-7, with 7 bases fitting TRBD1. The V segment lost 3 bases and the J segment 4 bases; nucleotides outside the gene matches: 6. The CDR3 totals 14 residues. Germline V gene sequence: CDR1 SGHTA, CDR2 FQGNSA. CDR3 residues: CASSLKGQKYEQYF. The CDR3 DNA reads as TGTGCCAGCAGCTTGAAGGGACAGAAATACGAGCAGTACTTC.

At least ten counts were recorded for this clone. The rearrangement uses TRBV28 and TRBJ2-3, with TRBD2 matching 13 bases. The V and J ends lost 4 bases and 4 bases, in that order; junction bases with no gene match: 8. CDR3 length: 17 amino acids. The germline CDR1 and CDR2 sequences are MDHEN and SYDVKM. CDR3: CASSSGTSGKGADTQYF. DNA for the CDR3: TGTGCCAGCAGTTCCGGGACTAGCGGGAAAGGAGCAGATACGCAGTATTTT.

This chain uses TRBV28 with TRBJ1-6; 8 bases agree with TRBD1. V lost 6 bases to trimming and J lost 9 bases; unmatched junction nucleotides: 10. Germline CDR1 reads MDHEN; CDR2 reads SYDVKM. The length of the CDR3 is 15 residues. The CDR3 protein is CASRRTGRGGSPLHF. In DNA form, the CDR3 reads TGTGCCAGCAGGAGGACAGGGAGGGGAGGTTCACCCCTCCACTTT.

The CDR3 spells CASSQDLGTKPSDTQYF. The CDR3 nucleotides read TGTGCCAGCAGCCAAGATTTGGGGACTAAGCCCTCCGATACGCAGTATTTT. This rearrangement joins TRBV4-2 to TRBJ2-3; 7 bases are a match to TRBD2. The CDR3 consists of 17 residues. The germline gives CDR1 LGHNA, CDR2 YNFKEQ. Losses at the gene ends were 0 bases for V and 6 bases for J; bases not matched to a gene: 12.

The V call is TRBV7-8, the J call TRBJ2-2; 8 nucleotides line up with TRBD1. From germline, CDR1 is SGHVS and CDR2 FQNEAQ. J gave up 7 bases and V 2 bases, and 9 bases lay outside the gene matches. This CDR3 contains 16 residues. The CDR3 bases are TGTGCCAGCAGCTTAATGAGACAGGGGAACGGCGGGGAGCTGTTTTTT. Protein: CASSLMRQGNGGELFF.

The V call is TRBV9, the J call TRBJ2-7; D remains unclear. V was clipped by 0 bases and J by 1 base, with 8 bases between them. The CDR3 contains 14 residues. The germline gives CDR1 SGDLS, CDR2 YYNGEE. This CDR3 reads CASSVADTSYEQYF. CDR3 sequence (DNA): TGTGCCAGCAGCGTAGCTGACACTTCCTACGAGCAGTACTTC.